A selection of T cell receptor beta chains follows, all from one sample in a study of cytomegalovirus exposure and HLA in healthy donors. The data were produced by immunoSEQ multiplex PCR, yet TCRdb's version contains in-frame clones alone and is incomplete. The sample holds about 99,000 clones; under 80% are singletons and the top ten take 10%. The sample taken for sequencing was PBMCs. The receptors come from a woman in her late teens or twenties in good health and CMV-seropositive. Both conserved end residues are part of each CDR3. D genes are given only for firm matches. The size field is filled for only some rows; it gives once, few, many or a size class.

NA,TRBJ2-7,TRBV7-9,NA,CSSGQIIYEQYF,TGTTCCAGCGGACAGATAATCTACGAGCAGTACTTC
NA,TRBJ1-4,TRBV18,NA,CASAPGATNEKLFF,TGTGCCAGCGCCCCGGGAGCAACTAATGAAAAACTGTTTTTT
NA,TRBJ2-3,TRBV7-3,TRBD2,CASSLEASGASTDTQYF,TGTGCCAGCAGCTTAGAGGCTAGCGGAGCTAGCACAGATACGCAGTATTTT
NA,TRBJ1-6,TRBV6-1,NA,CASSVGPYNSPLHF,TGTGCCAGCAGTGTCGGTCCGTATAATTCACCCCTCCACTTT
NA,TRBJ2-7,TRBV5-8,NA,CASSLFGSESYEQYF,TGTGCCAGCAGCTTGTTTGGTAGCGAGAGCTACGAGCAGTACTTC
NA,TRBJ2-6,TRBV21-1,NA,CASSKEPQWAGANVLTF,TGTGCCAGCAGCAAAGAACCACAGTGGGCTGGGGCCAACGTCCTGACTTTC
once,TRBJ1-2,TRBV28,NA,CASSPTDDYGYTF,TGTGCCAGCAGTCCGACAGATGACTATGGCTACACCTTC
NA,TRBJ2-7,TRBV6-5,TRBD1,CASSADRDRSYEQYF,TGTGCCAGCAGTGCGGACAGGGATCGCTCCTACGAGCAGTACTTC
NA,TRBJ1-2,TRBV5-1,NA,CASRETVTNYGYTF,TGCGCCAGCAGGGAGACAGTTACCAACTATGGCTACACCTTC
NA,TRBJ2-3,TRBV6-1,NA,CASGARSTDTQYF,TGTGCCAGTGGGGCGCGTAGCACAGATACGCAGTATTTT
few,TRBJ2-1,TRBV7-3,TRBD1,CASSLLQGVYNEQFF,TGTGCCAGCAGCTTACTACAGGGGGTCTACAATGAGCAGTTCTTC
NA,TRBJ2-5,TRBV6-6,NA,CASRATWGPETQYF,TGTGCCAGCAGGGCCACTTGGGGCCCGGAGACCCAGTACTTC
few,TRBJ1-1,TRBV19,NA,CASSITVSSDEAFF,TGTGCCAGTAGTATCACAGTTAGTAGCGATGAAGCTTTCTTT
NA,TRBJ2-7,TRBV5-4,NA,CASSYTGPRYEQYF,TGTGCCAGCAGCTACACAGGGCCCCGCTACGAGCAGTACTTC
NA,TRBJ1-4,TRBV6-1,NA,CASSDRPGIFSTNEKLFF,TGTGCCAGCAGTGATCGGCCGGGGATTTTTTCGACTAATGAAAAACTGTTTTTT
NA,TRBJ1-4,TRBV6-5,TRBD1,CASSYFTGGAGEKLFF,TGTGCCAGCAGTTACTTTACAGGGGGCGCAGGGGAAAAACTGTTTTTT
once,TRBJ1-1,TRBV10-3,TRBD1,CATGTGNTNTEAFF,TGTGCCACCGGGACAGGGAATACGAACACTGAAGCTTTCTTT
few,TRBJ1-3,TRBV2,TRBD1,CASSGGGLATGNTIYF,TGTGCCAGCAGTGGAGGGGGCCTTGCTACTGGAAACACCATATATTTT
NA,TRBJ1-5,TRBV27,NA,CASSLKAGVQPQHF,TGTGCCAGCAGTTTAAAGGCGGGGGTTCAGCCCCAGCATTTT
NA,TRBJ2-2,TRBV30,NA,CAWSDGRGTGELFF,TGTGCCTGGAGCGACGGACGGGGCACCGGGGAGCTGTTTTTT